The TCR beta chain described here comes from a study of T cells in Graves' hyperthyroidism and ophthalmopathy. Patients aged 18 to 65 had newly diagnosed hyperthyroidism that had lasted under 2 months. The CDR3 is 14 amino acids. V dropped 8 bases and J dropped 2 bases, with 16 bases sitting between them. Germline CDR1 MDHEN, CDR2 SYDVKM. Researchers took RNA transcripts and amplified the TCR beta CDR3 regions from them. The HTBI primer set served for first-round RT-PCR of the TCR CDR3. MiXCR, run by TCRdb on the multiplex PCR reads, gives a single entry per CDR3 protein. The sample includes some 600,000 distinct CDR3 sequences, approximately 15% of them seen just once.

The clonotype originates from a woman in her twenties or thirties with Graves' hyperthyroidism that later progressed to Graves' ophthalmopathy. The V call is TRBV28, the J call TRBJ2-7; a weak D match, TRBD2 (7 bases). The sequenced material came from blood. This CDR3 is CASLPGGGPYEQYF. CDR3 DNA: TGTGCCAGCCTCCCGGGGGGCGGACCCTACGAGCAGTACTTC.